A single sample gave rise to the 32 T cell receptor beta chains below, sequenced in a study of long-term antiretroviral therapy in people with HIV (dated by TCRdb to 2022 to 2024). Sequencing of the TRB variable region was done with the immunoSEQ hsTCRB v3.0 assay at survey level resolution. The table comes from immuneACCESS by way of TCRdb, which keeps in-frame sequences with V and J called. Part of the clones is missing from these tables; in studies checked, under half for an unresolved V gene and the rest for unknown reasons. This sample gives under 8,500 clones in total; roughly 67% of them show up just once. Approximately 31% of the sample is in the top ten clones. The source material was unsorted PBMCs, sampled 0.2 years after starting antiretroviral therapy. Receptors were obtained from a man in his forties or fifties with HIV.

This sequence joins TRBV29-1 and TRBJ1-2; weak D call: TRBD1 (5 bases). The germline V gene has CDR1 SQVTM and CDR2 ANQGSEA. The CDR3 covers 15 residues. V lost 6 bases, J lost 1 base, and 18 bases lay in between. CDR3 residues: CSVALDGALNYGYTF. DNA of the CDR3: TGCAGCGTGGCGTTGGATGGGGCTCTTAACTATGGCTACACCTTC.

DNA of the CDR3: TGTGCCAGCAGCCAAGATCGGGGACTAGCGGGGAGGAATGAGCAGTTCTTC. As protein: CASSQDRGLAGRNEQFF. The chain employs TRBV14 and TRBJ2-1; 13 bases line up with TRBD2. The trim removed 0 bases at V and 7 bases at J, leaving 6 bases unmatched. Germline lookup yields CDR1 SGHDN and CDR2 FVKESK. CDR3 length equals 17 residues.

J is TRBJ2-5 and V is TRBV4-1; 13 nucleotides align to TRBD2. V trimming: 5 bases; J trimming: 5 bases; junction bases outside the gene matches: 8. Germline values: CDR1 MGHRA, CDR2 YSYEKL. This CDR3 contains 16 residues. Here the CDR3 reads CASSSITSGGEETQYF. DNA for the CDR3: TGCGCCAGCAGCTCTATCACTAGCGGGGGGGAGGAGACCCAGTACTTC.

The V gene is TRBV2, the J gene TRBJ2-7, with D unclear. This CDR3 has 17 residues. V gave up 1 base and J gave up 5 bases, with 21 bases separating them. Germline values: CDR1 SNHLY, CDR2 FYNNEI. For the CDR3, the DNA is TGTGCCAGCAGTGAAGGGATTTTGTTGGCTAGAATCCACGAGCAGTACTTC. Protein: CASSEGILLARIHEQYF.

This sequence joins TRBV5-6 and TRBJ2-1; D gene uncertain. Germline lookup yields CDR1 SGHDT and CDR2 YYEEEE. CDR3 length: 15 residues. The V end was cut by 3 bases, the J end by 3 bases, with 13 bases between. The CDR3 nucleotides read TGTGCCAGCAGCTCGGACCCTAGGGACTACAATGAGCAGTTCTTC. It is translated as CASSSDPRDYNEQFF. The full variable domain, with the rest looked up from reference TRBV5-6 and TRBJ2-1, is DAGVTQSPTHLIKTRGQQVTLRCSPKSGHDTVSWYQQALGQGPQFIFQYYEEEERQRGNFPDRFSGHQFPNYSSELNVNALLLGDSALYLCASSSDPRDYNEQFFGPGTRLTVL.

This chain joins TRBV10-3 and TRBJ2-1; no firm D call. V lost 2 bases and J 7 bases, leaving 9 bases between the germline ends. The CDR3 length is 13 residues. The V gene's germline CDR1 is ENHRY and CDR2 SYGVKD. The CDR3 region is CAISELIKNEQFF. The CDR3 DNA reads TGTGCCATCAGTGAGCTCATTAAGAATGAGCAGTTCTTC.

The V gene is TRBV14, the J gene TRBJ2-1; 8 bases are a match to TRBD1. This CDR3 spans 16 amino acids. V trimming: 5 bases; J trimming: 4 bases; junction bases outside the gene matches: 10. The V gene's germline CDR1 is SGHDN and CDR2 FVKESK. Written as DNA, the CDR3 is TGTGCCAGCAGCGAGGAGGGCAGGGACAGGTACAATGAGCAGTTCTTC. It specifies CASSEEGRDRYNEQFF.

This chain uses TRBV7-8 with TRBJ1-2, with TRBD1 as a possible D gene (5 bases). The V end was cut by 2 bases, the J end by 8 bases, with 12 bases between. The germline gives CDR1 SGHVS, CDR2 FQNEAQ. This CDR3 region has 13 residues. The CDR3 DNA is TGTGCCAGCAGCTTATTGGGGGACGGAGGCTACACCTTC. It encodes CASSLLGDGGYTF.

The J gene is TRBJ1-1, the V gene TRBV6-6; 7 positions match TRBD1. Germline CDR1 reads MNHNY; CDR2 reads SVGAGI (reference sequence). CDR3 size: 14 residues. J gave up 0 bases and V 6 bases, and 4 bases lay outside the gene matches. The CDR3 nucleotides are TGTGCCAGCAGAAACAGGGGAGTGAACACTGAAGCTTTCTTT. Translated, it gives CASRNRGVNTEAFF.

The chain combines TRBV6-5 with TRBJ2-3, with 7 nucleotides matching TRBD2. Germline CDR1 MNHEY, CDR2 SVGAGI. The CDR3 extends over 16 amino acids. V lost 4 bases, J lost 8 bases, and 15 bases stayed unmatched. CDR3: CASSSSAGTPQGTQYF. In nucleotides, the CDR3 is TGTGCCAGCAGTTCATCAGCGGGGACCCCGCAAGGTACGCAGTATTTT.

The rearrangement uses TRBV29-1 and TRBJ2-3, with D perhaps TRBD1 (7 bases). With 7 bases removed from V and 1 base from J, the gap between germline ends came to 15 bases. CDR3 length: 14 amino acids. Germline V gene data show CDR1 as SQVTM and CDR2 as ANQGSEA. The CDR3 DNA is TGCAGCGCCAGGGGGGTCGAGGGCACAGATACGCAGTATTTT. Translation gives CSARGVEGTDTQYF.

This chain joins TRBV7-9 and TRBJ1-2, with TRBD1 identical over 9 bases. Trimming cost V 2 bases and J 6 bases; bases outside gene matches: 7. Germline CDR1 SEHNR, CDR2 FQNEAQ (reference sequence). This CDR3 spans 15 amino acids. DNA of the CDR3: TGTGCCAGCAGCTTAACGGGACAGGGTCCCGATGGCTACACCTTC. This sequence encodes CASSLTGQGPDGYTF.

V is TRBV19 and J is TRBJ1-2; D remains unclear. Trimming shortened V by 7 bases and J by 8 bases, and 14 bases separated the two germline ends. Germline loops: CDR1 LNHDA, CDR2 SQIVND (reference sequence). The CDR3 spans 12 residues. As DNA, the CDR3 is TGTGCCAGTACCTCACGGACCTTCGGCTACACCTTC. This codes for CASTSRTFGYTF.

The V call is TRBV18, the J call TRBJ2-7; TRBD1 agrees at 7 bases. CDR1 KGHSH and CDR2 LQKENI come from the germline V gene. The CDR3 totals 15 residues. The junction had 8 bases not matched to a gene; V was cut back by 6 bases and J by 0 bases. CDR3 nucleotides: TGTGCCAGCTCTTACAGACAGGGTAGCTCCTACGAGCAGTACTTC. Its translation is CASSYRQGSSYEQYF.

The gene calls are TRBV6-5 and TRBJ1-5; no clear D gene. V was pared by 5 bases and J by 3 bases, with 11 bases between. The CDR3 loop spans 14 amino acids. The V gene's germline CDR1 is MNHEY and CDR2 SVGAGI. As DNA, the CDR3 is TGTGCCAGCAGTCCCCCGGGGAACAATCAGCCCCAGCATTTT. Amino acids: CASSPPGNNQPQHF.

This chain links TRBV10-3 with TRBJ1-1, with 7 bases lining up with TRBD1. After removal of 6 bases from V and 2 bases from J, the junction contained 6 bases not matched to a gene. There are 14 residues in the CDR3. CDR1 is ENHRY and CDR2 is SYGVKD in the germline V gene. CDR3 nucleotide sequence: TGTGCCATCAGCGAGGGACAGCCAAACACTGAAGCTTTCTTT. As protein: CAISEGQPNTEAFF.

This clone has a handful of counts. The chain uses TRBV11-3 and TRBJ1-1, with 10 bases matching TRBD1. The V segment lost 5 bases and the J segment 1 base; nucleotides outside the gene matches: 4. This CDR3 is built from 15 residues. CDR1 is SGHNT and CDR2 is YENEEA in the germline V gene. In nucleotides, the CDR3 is TGTGCCAGCAGCCCCGGGACAGGGGCGAACACTGAAGCTTTCTTT. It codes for CASSPGTGANTEAFF.

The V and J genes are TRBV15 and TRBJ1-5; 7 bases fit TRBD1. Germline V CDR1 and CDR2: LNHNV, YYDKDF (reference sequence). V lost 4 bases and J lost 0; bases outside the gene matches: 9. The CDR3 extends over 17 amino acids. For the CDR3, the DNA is TGTGCCACCAGCACGGACAGGCTAAGTTATAGCAATCAGCCCCAGCATTTT. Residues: CATSTDRLSYSNQPQHF.

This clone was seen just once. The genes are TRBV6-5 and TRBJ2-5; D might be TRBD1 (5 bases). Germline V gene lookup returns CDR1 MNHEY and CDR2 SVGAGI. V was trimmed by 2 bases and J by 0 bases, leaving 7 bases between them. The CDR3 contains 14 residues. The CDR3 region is CASSYAGYQETQYF. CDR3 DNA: TGTGCCAGCAGTTACGCAGGGTACCAAGAGACCCAGTACTTC.

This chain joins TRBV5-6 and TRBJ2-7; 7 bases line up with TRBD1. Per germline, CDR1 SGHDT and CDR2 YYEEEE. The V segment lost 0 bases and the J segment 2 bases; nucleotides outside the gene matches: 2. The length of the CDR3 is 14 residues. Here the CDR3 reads CASSLGDSPYEQYF. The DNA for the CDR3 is TGTGCCAGCAGCTTGGGGGACAGCCCCTACGAGCAGTACTTC.

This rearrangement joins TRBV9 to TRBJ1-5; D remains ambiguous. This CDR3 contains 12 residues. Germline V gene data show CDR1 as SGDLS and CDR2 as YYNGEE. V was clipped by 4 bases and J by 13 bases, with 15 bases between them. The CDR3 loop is CASSQEDGPQHF. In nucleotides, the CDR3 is TGTGCCAGCAGCCAGGAAGACGGCCCGCAGCATTTT.

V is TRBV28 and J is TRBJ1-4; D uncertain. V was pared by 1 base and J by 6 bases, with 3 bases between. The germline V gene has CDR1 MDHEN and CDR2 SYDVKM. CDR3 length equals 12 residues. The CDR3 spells CASSLSHEKLFF. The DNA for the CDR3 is TGTGCCAGCAGTTTATCCCATGAAAAACTGTTTTTT.

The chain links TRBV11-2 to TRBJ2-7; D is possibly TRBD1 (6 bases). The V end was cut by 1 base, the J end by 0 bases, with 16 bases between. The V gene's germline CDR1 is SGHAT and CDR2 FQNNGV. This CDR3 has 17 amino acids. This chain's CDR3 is CASSLARDIQSSYEQYF. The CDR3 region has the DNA TGTGCCAGCAGCTTAGCTCGGGACATTCAAAGCTCCTACGAGCAGTACTTC.

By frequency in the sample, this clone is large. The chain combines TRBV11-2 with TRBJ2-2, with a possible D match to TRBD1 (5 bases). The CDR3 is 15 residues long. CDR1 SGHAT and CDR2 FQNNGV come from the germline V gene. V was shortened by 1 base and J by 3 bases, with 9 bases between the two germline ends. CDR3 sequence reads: CASSLAGWDTGELFF. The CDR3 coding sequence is TGTGCCAGCAGCTTAGCAGGGTGGGACACCGGGGAGCTGTTTTTT.

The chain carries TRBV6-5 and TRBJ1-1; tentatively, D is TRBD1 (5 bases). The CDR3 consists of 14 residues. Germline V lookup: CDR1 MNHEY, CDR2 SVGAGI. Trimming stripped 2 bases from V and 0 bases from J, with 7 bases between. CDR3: CASSYQGMNTEAFF. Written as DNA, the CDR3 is TGTGCCAGCAGTTACCAGGGCATGAACACTGAAGCTTTCTTT.

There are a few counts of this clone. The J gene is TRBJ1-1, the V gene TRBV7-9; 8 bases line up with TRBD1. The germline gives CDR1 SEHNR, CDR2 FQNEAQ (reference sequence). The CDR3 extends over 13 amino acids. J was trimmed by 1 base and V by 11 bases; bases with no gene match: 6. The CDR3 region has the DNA TGTGCCGGAGAACAGGGGGGGAACACTGAAGCTTTCTTT. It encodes CAGEQGGNTEAFF. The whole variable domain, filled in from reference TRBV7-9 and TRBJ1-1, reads DTGVSQNPRHKITKRGQNVTFRCDPISEHNRLYWYRQTLGQGPEFLTYFQNEAQLEKSRLLSDRFSAERPKGSFSTLEIQRTEQGDSAMYLCAGEQGGNTEAFFGQGTRLTVV.

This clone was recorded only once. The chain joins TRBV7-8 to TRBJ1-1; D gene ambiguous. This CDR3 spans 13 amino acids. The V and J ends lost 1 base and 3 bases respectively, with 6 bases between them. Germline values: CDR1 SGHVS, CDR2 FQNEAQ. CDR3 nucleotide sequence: TGTGCCAGCAGCTTAGACGGGTACACTGAAGCTTTCTTT. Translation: CASSLDGYTEAFF.

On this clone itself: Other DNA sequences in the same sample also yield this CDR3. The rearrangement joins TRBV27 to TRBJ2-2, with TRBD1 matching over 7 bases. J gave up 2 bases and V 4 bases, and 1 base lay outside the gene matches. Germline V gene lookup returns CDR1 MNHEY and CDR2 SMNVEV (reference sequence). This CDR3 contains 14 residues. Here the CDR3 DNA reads TGTGCCAGCAGTTGGGACAGAAACACCGGGGAGCTGTTTTTT. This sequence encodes CASSWDRNTGELFF.

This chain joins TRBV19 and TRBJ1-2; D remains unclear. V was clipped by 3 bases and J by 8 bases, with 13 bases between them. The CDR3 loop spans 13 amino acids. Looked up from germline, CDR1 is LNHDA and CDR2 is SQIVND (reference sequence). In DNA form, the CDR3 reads TGTGCCAGTAGTATGGGCCTTCGCAGAGGCTACACCTTC. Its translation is CASSMGLRRGYTF. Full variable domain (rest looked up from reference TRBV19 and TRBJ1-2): DGGITQSPKYLFRKEGQNVTLSCEQNLNHDAMYWYRQDPGQGLRLIYYSQIVNDFQKGDIAEGYSVSREKKESFPLTVTSAQKNPTAFYLCASSMGLRRGYTFGSGTRLTVV.

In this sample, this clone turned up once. The CDR3 DNA follows: TGTGCCAGCAGCTTGGGGGCAGGGCGCGAGGGAAAACTGTTTTTT. Protein: CASSLGAGREGKLFF. This rearrangement joins TRBV5-6 to TRBJ1-4, with TRBD1 as a possible D gene (5 bases). Between the trimmed V and J ends, which lost 0 bases and 10 bases, there was a span of 16 bases. Germline CDR1 is SGHDT and CDR2 is YYEEEE. The CDR3 loop spans 15 amino acids.

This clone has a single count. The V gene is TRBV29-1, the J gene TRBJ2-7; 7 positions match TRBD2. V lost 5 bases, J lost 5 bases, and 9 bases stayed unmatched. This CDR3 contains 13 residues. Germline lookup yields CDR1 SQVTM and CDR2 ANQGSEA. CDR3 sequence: CSVPSGHGDEQYF. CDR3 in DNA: TGCAGCGTTCCTAGCGGTCACGGTGACGAGCAGTACTTC.

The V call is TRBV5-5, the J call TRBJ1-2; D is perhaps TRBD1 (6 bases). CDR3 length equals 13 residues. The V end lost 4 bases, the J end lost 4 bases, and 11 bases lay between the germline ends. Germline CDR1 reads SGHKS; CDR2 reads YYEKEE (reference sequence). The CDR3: CASSAGGAYGYTF. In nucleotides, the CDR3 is TGTGCCAGCAGCGCGGGGGGGGCCTATGGCTACACCTTC.